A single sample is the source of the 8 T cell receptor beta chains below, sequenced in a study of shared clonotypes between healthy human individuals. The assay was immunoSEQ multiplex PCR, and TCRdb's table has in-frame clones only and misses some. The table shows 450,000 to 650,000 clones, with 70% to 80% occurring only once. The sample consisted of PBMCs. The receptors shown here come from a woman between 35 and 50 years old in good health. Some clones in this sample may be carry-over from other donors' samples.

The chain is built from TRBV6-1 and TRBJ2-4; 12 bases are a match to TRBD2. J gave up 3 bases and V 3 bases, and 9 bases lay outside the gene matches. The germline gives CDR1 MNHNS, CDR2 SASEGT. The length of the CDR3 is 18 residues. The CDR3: CASSDRRLAGEVKNIQYF. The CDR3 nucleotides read TGTGCCAGCAGTGATAGGAGACTAGCGGGAGAAGTCAAAAACATTCAGTACTTC.

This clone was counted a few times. DNA for the CDR3: TGTGCCAGCAGTAGACAGACCGATAGCAATCAGCCCCAGCATTTT. Residues: CASSRQTDSNQPQHF. This chain uses TRBV6-6 with TRBJ1-5; D possibly corresponds to TRBD1 (5 bases). V was cut by 5 bases and J by 0 bases, with 11 bases left in between. CDR3 length: 15 residues. Germline values: CDR1 MNHNY, CDR2 SVGAGI (reference sequence).

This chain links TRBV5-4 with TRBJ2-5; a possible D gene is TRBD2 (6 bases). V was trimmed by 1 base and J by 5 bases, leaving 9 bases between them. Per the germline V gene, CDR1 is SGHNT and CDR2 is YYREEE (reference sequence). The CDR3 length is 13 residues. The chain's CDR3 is CASSLRGDETQYF. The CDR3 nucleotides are TGTGCCAGCAGCTTGCGCGGGGACGAGACCCAGTACTTC.

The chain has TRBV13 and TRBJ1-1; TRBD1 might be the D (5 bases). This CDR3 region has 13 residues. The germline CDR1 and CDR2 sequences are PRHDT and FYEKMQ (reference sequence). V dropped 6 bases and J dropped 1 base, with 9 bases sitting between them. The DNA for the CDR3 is TGTGCCAGCAGTTCGACAGCGAACACTGAAGCTTTCTTT. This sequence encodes CASSSTANTEAFF. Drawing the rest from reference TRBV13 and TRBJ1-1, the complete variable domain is AAGVIQSPRHLIKEKRETATLKCYPIPRHDTVYWYQQGPGQDPQFLISFYEKMQSDKGSIPDRFSAQQFSDYHSELNMSSLELGDSALYFCASSSTANTEAFFGQGTRLTVV.

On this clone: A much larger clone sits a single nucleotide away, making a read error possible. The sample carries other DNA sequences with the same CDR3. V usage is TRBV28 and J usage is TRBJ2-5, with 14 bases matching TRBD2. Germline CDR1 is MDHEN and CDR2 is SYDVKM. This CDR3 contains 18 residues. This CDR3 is CASSPGLAGASAQETQYF. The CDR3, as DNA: TGCGCCAGCAGCCCGGGACTAGCGGGAGCTTCAGCCCAAGAGACCCAGTACTTC.

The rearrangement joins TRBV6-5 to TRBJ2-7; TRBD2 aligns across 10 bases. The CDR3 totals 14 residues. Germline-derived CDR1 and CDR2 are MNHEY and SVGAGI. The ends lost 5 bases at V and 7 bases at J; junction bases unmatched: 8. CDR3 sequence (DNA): TGTGCCAGCAGTCAAACTAGCGGGACTGGAGAGCAGTACTTC. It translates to CASSQTSGTGEQYF.

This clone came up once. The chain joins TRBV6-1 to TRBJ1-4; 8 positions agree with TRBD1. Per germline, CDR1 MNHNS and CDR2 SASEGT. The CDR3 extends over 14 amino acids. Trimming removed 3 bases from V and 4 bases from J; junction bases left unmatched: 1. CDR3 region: CASSEDRVNEKLFF. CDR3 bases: TGTGCCAGCAGTGAGGACAGGGTTAATGAAAAACTGTTTTTT.

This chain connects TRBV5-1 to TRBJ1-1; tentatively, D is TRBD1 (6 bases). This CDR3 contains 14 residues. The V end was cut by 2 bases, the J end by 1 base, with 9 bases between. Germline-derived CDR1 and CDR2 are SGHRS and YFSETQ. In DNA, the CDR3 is TGCGCCAGCAGCTTCGGGACACCGAACACTGAAGCTTTCTTT. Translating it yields CASSFGTPNTEAFF. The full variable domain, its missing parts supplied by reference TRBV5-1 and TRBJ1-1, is KAGVTQTPRYLIKTRGQQVTLSCSPISGHRSVSWYQQTPGQGLQFLFEYFSETQRNKGNFPGRFSGRQFSNSRSEMNVSTLELGDSALYLCASSFGTPNTEAFFGQGTRLTVV.